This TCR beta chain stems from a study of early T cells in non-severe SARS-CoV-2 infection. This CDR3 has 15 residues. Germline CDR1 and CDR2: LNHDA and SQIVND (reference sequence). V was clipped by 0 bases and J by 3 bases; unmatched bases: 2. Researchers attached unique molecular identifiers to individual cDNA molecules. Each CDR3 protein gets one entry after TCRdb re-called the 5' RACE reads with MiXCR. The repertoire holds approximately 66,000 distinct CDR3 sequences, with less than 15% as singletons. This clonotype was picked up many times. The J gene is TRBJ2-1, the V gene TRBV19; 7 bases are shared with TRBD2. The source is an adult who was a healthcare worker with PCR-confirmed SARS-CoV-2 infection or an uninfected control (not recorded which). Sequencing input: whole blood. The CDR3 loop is CASSIDPSGYNEQFF. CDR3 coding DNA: TGTGCCAGTAGTATAGATCCTAGCGGCTACAATGAGCAGTTCTTC.